A selection of T cell receptor beta chains follows, all from one sample in a study of cytomegalovirus exposure and HLA in healthy donors. TCRdb's copy holds only in-frame clones and misses some; the assay was immunoSEQ multiplex PCR. The profile shows 75,000 to 90,000 clones, around 85% of them singletons. The specimen was PBMCs. These receptors were obtained from a human donor in good health. Both conserved end residues are part of each CDR3. A D gene is named only where the DNA matches it firmly. Some rows mark clone size as missing; the rest say once, few, many or name a class of expanded clone.

clone size: -
V gene: TRBV5-4
D gene: TRBD1
J gene: TRBJ1-1
CDR3 protein: CASSLDLGQGAAFF
CDR3 DNA: TGTGCCAGCAGCTTGGATTTAGGACAGGGGGCGGCTTTCTTT

clone size: few
V gene: TRBV6-1
D gene: -
J gene: TRBJ1-4
CDR3 protein: CASSGAVNEKLFF
CDR3 DNA: TGTGCCAGCAGTGGGGCTGTTAATGAAAAACTGTTTTTT

clone size: once
V gene: TRBV4-3
D gene: -
J gene: TRBJ2-1
CDR3 protein: CASSQAKGEGGNEQFF
CDR3 DNA: TGCGCCAGCAGCCAAGCTAAGGGGGAAGGAGGCAATGAGCAGTTCTTC

clone size: -
V gene: TRBV6-5
D gene: -
J gene: TRBJ1-2
CDR3 protein: CASSYGAGYTF
CDR3 DNA: TGTGCCAGCAGTTACGGGGCTGGCTACACCTTC

clone size: once
V gene: TRBV30
D gene: -
J gene: TRBJ1-6
CDR3 protein: CAWSIGGISYNSPLHF
CDR3 DNA: TGTGCCTGGAGTATCGGGGGGATCTCCTATAATTCACCCCTCCACTTT

clone size: -
V gene: TRBV9
D gene: -
J gene: TRBJ2-2
CDR3 protein: CASSVVASTNTGELFF
CDR3 DNA: TGTGCCAGCAGCGTAGTAGCCTCTACGAACACCGGGGAGCTGTTTTTT

clone size: -
V gene: TRBV2
D gene: -
J gene: TRBJ2-7
CDR3 protein: CASSAQGPYEQYF
CDR3 DNA: TGTGCCAGCAGTGCACAGGGCCCCTACGAGCAGTACTTC

clone size: -
V gene: TRBV27
D gene: TRBD1
J gene: TRBJ1-1
CDR3 protein: CASSGPRQGTEAFF
CDR3 DNA: TGTGCCAGCAGTGGCCCCCGACAGGGGACTGAAGCTTTCTTT

clone size: -
V gene: TRBV5-4
D gene: -
J gene: TRBJ1-3
CDR3 protein: CASSLAGASSGNTIYF
CDR3 DNA: TGTGCCAGCAGCTTAGCAGGGGCGTCCTCTGGAAACACCATATATTTT

clone size: -
V gene: TRBV5-4
D gene: TRBD1
J gene: TRBJ1-1
CDR3 protein: CASSAMGDREDTEAFF
CDR3 DNA: TGTGCCAGCAGCGCTATGGGGGACAGGGAGGACACTGAAGCTTTCTTT

clone size: -
V gene: TRBV27
D gene: TRBD1
J gene: TRBJ1-4
CDR3 protein: CASRSQGAYRKLFF
CDR3 DNA: TGTGCCAGCAGATCTCAGGGGGCCTACCGAAAACTGTTTTTT